These 30 T cell receptor beta chains share one sample of origin, sequenced in a study of blood T cell repertoires in COVID-19. The data were produced by immunoSEQ multiplex PCR, yet TCRdb's version contains in-frame clones alone and is incomplete. The table shows about 74,000 clones, with about 69% occurring only once. The sequenced material came from peripheral blood. The receptors were sampled from a man between 65 and 79 years old with acute or convalescent COVID-19.

This chain uses TRBV24-1 with TRBJ1-1, with D possibly matching TRBD1 (5 bases). The germline gives CDR1 KGHDR, CDR2 SFDVKD. The CDR3 contains 14 residues. Trimming shortened V by 1 base and J by 3 bases, and 8 bases separated the two germline ends. The chain's CDR3 is CATSDLAGDTEAFF. The CDR3 bases are TGTGCCACCAGTGATTTAGCGGGGGACACTGAAGCTTTCTTT.

This clone appeared once. The chain is built from TRBV5-4 and TRBJ1-2; no reliable D call. Germline CDR1 and CDR2: SGHNT and YYREEE (reference sequence). The V and J ends lost 4 bases and 0 bases respectively, with 7 bases between them. The CDR3 runs to 13 residues. CDR3 sequence: CASSRRANYGYTF. The CDR3 DNA reads as TGTGCCAGCAGCAGGCGGGCTAACTATGGCTACACCTTC.

CDR3 loop: CASSYAGVNYGYTF. The CDR3 region has the DNA TGCGCCAGCAGCTACGCAGGGGTTAACTATGGCTACACCTTC. The chain couples TRBV4-1 to TRBJ1-2; D might be TRBD1 (6 bases). The CDR3 spans 14 residues. The V end lost 5 bases, the J end lost 1 base, and 11 bases lay between the germline ends. Per the germline V gene, CDR1 is MGHRA and CDR2 is YSYEKL.

This clone has a handful of counts. The gene calls are TRBV10-3 and TRBJ2-3; tentative D call: TRBD1 (6 bases). The CDR3 length is 13 residues. Germline V CDR1 and CDR2: ENHRY, SYGVKD. Trimming removed 4 bases at V and 1 base at J, with 6 bases between. The CDR3 bases are TGTGCCATCAGTGGACAGGGCACAGATACGCAGTATTTT. Amino acids: CAISGQGTDTQYF.

The CDR3 loop reads CASSLGGGLSSYEQYF. In nucleotides, the CDR3 is TGTGCCAGCAGCTTGGGGGGAGGCCTAAGCTCCTACGAGCAGTACTTC. This chain uses TRBV7-8 with TRBJ2-7; TRBD2 might be the D (6 bases). The CDR3 consists of 16 residues. From germline, CDR1 is SGHVS and CDR2 FQNEAQ. The V gene lost 3 bases and the J gene lost 0 bases, with 15 bases spanning the gap. Filled out from reference TRBV7-8 and TRBJ2-7, the complete variable domain reads GAGVSQSPRYKVAKRGQDVALRCDPISGHVSLFWYQQALGQGPEFLTYFQNEAQLDKSGLPSDRFFAERPEGSVSTLKIQRTQQEDSAVYLCASSLGGGLSSYEQYFGPGTRLTVT.

V and J are TRBV7-3 and TRBJ1-5; no clear D gene. The CDR3 length is 12 residues. Trimming took 2 bases from V and 10 from J, leaving 9 bases between them. Germline V gene data show CDR1 as SGHTA and CDR2 as FQGTGA. The CDR3 nucleotides are TGTGCCAGCAGCTTACCACAGAAACCCCAGCATTTT. Translation: CASSLPQKPQHF.

The chain carries TRBV11-2 and TRBJ1-1; D not resolved. Trimming removed 1 base at V and 11 bases at J, with 11 bases between. Germline V CDR1 and CDR2: SGHAT, FQNNGV. The CDR3 is made up of 12 amino acids. CDR3 nucleotide sequence: TGTGCCAGCAGCTTAGGAGGAGGGCTTGCTTTCTTT. The encoded protein is CASSLGGGLAFF.

This clone was detected only once. The rearrangement uses TRBV19 and TRBJ2-1; no firm D call. V dropped 2 bases and J dropped 6 bases, with 14 bases sitting between them. The CDR3 loop spans 15 amino acids. Germline CDR1 LNHDA, CDR2 SQIVND (reference sequence). The CDR3 spells CASSILLDWSNEQFF. The CDR3 nucleotides read TGTGCCAGTAGTATACTGCTAGATTGGTCCAATGAGCAGTTCTTC.

The genes are TRBV6-5 and TRBJ2-1; D is perhaps TRBD2 (6 bases). Germline-derived CDR1 and CDR2 are MNHEY and SVGAGI. The CDR3 has 16 amino acids. V lost 1 base, J lost 6 bases, and 16 bases lay in between. In DNA, the CDR3 is TGTGCCAGCAGTTACTATAGCGGCGGGGCTGGCAATGAGCAGTTCTTC. This gives the protein CASSYYSGGAGNEQFF.

V is TRBV28 and J is TRBJ2-7, with D possibly TRBD2 on 7 matching bases. Trimming took off 11 bases at V and 2 bases at J, with 19 bases between the two ends. The CDR3 length is 14 residues. Germline lookup yields CDR1 MDHEN and CDR2 SYDVKM. CDR3 sequence (DNA): TGTGCCGCGAGGGGGGGTACCCGGACCTACGAGCAGTACTTC. It translates to CAARGGTRTYEQYF.

The chain employs TRBV14 and TRBJ2-5, with TRBD2 matching over 7 bases. CDR3 length equals 14 residues. V lost 1 base to trimming and J lost 5 bases; unmatched junction nucleotides: 4. Looked up from germline, CDR1 is SGHDN and CDR2 is FVKESK. The CDR3 DNA reads TGTGCCAGCAGCCAAGCGGGCGGGAGTGAGACCCAGTACTTC. Translation: CASSQAGGSETQYF. The full variable domain, in which reference TRBV14 and TRBJ2-5 provide the parts outside the CDR3, is EAGVTQFPSHSVIEKGQTVTLRCDPISGHDNLYWYRRVMGKEIKFLLHFVKESKQDESGMPNNRFLAERTGGTYSTLKVQPAELEDSGVYFCASSQAGGSETQYFGPGTRLLVL.

The gene calls are TRBV5-4 and TRBJ2-5, with D unresolved. The CDR3 totals 15 residues. CDR1 is SGHNT and CDR2 is YYREEE in the germline V gene (reference sequence). The V end lost 0 bases, the J end lost 2 bases, and 11 bases lay between the germline ends. CDR3 sequence: CASSLGAGPQETQYF. CDR3 bases: TGTGCCAGCAGCTTGGGGGCAGGCCCACAAGAGACCCAGTACTTC.

This chain links TRBV6-2 or TRBV6-3 with TRBJ2-2, with 10 bases matching TRBD2. Germline trimming cut 5 bases from V and 6 bases from J; bases unmatched to any gene: 15. Germline V gene lookup returns CDR1 MNHEY and CDR2 SVGEGT. The CDR3 covers 18 residues. The CDR3 DNA is TGTGCCAGCAGTCTATACCCGGGACTAGCGTCCTCTTCCGGGGAGCTGTTTTTT. This codes for CASSLYPGLASSSGELFF.

The rearrangement links TRBV24-1 to TRBJ2-3; the match to TRBD2 covers 13 bases. This CDR3 contains 17 residues. V lost 3 bases and J lost 5; bases outside the gene matches: 7. Germline V gene lookup returns CDR1 KGHDR and CDR2 SFDVKD. CDR3 residues: CATSDGGLAGIGDTQYF. The CDR3 DNA follows: TGTGCCACCAGTGATGGGGGACTAGCGGGGATCGGAGATACGCAGTATTTT.

This chain uses TRBV6-5 with TRBJ2-3, with D perhaps TRBD2 (5 bases). This CDR3 region has 15 residues. Trimming pared 7 bases from V and 4 bases from J, leaving 18 bases between. Germline assignment: CDR1 MNHEY and CDR2 SVGAGI. This CDR3 reads CASTQDFRRPDTQYF. Here the CDR3 DNA reads TGTGCCAGCACCCAGGACTTTCGGCGGCCAGATACGCAGTATTTT.

The chain links TRBV10-1 to TRBJ2-4; the D gene is possibly TRBD2 (6 bases). Between the trimmed V and J ends, which lost 0 bases and 0 bases, there was a span of 9 bases. Germline loops: CDR1 WNHNN, CDR2 SYGVQD (reference sequence). CDR3 length: 16 residues. CDR3 amino acids: CASSESLGLAKNIQYF. CDR3 nucleotide sequence: TGCGCCAGCAGTGAGTCGTTGGGACTAGCCAAAAACATTCAGTACTTC.

This clone was counted between two and nine times. The J gene is TRBJ2-7, the V gene TRBV5-1, with 11 positions matching TRBD1. This CDR3 has 15 residues. With 0 bases clipped from V and 3 bases from J, the junction kept 2 bases outside the gene matches. Germline-derived CDR1 and CDR2 are SGHRS and YFSETQ. This CDR3 is CASSLGGTGGYEQYF. The CDR3 DNA reads as TGCGCCAGCAGCTTGGGAGGGACAGGGGGCTACGAGCAGTACTTC.

The rearrangement uses TRBV4-3 and TRBJ2-7, with 11 bases fitting TRBD1. Germline V CDR1 and CDR2: LGHNA, YSLEER. The CDR3 extends over 16 amino acids. Trimming cost V 3 bases and J 0 bases; bases outside gene matches: 4. Written as DNA, the CDR3 is TGCGCCAGCAGCCAGGGGACAGGGGGGTACTCCTACGAGCAGTACTTC. Its translation: CASSQGTGGYSYEQYF.

V and J are TRBV21-1 and TRBJ2-1; the table's D call of TRBD2 was not tested on the DNA. TRBV21-1 is a pseudogene segment. There are 21 residues in the CDR3. DNA of the CDR3: TGTGCCAGCAGCAACGCGAGCTATGACTGGGAGGGAGGGCCCGGGTACAATGAGCAGTTCTTC. It translates to CASSNASYDWEGGPGYNEQFF.

This clone was recorded only once. CDR3 sequence: CASSYDRTYEQYF. In nucleotides, the CDR3 is TGTGCCAGCAGTTACGACAGGACCTACGAGCAGTACTTC. The V and J genes are TRBV6-2 or TRBV6-3 and TRBJ2-7; D perhaps matches TRBD1 (6 bases). V lost 2 bases and J lost 2, with 7 bases in between. Per germline, CDR1 MNHEY and CDR2 SVGEGT. The CDR3 runs 13 residues.

This clone was seen only a few times. The rearrangement joins TRBV7-2 to TRBJ2-1; 7 positions agree with TRBD2. CDR3 length equals 16 residues. Trimming at V came to 2 bases and at J to 2 bases, leaving 6 bases not matched to a gene. Germline CDR1 SGHTA, CDR2 FQGNSA. As DNA, the CDR3 is TGTGCCAGCAGCTTATTTCGCGGGAGTACCTACAATGAGCAGTTCTTC. It encodes CASSLFRGSTYNEQFF.

The chain has TRBV28 and TRBJ1-5; weak D call: TRBD1 (6 bases). The CDR3 is made up of 14 amino acids. V gave up 6 bases and J gave up 4 bases, with 13 bases separating them. Germline values: CDR1 MDHEN, CDR2 SYDVKM. The CDR3 loop reads CASSVSDSNQPQHF. In DNA, the CDR3 is TGTGCCAGCAGCGTTTCGGACAGTAATCAGCCCCAGCATTTT.

This chain joins TRBV28 and TRBJ2-3, with 9 bases identical to TRBD2. This CDR3 is 13 amino acids long. Looked up from germline, CDR1 is MDHEN and CDR2 is SYDVKM. The J segment lost 5 bases and the V segment lost 6 bases, leaving 3 bases of the junction unmatched. In DNA form, the CDR3 reads TGTGCCAGCAGCGCACTAGCGGGAGATACGCAGTATTTT. Its protein is CASSALAGDTQYF.

This clone appeared a few times. The chain carries TRBV5-1 and TRBJ1-1; 8 positions agree with TRBD1. Trimming at V came to 3 bases and at J to 7 bases, leaving 8 bases not matched to a gene. The CDR3 consists of 14 residues. Germline V CDR1 and CDR2: SGHRS, YFSETQ. The CDR3 reads CASSSGQGKDEAFF. In DNA, the CDR3 is TGCGCCAGCAGCTCCGGACAGGGAAAAGATGAAGCTTTCTTT.

The CDR3 region is CASSPTGPPAETQYF. The CDR3 DNA reads as TGTGCCAGCAGCCCCACAGGCCCTCCAGCTGAGACCCAGTACTTC. V and J are TRBV6-6 and TRBJ2-5; D may be TRBD1 (5 bases). Germline values: CDR1 MNHNY, CDR2 SVGAGI (reference sequence). The germline V and J ends were trimmed by 6 bases and 5 bases, with 19 bases remaining between them. The CDR3 has 15 residues.

This clone was observed once. The rearrangement joins TRBV6-5 to TRBJ1-1, with 7 bases identical to TRBD1. CDR1 and CDR2 (germline): MNHEY, SVGAGI. J gave up 4 bases and V 4 bases, and 6 bases lay outside the gene matches. The CDR3 has 14 residues. CDR3 in DNA: TGTGCCAGCAGTTCCCGGACAGGTCCCACTGAAGCTTTCTTT. Amino acid sequence: CASSSRTGPTEAFF.

The chain employs TRBV9 and TRBJ1-6; D perhaps matches TRBD1 (5 bases). This CDR3 is 15 amino acids long. Trimming took off 3 bases at V and 10 bases at J, with 17 bases between the two ends. CDR1 is SGDLS, CDR2 YYNGEE, per germline. CDR3 DNA: TGTGCCAGCAGCGCTTCCACCCAGGGCCAATCACCCCTCCACTTT. This encodes CASSASTQGQSPLHF.

V gene TRBV6-6 combines with J gene TRBJ1-1; TRBD1 matches at 9 bases. The V and J ends lost 6 bases and 2 bases, in that order; junction bases with no gene match: 4. There are 14 residues in the CDR3. Germline CDR1 and CDR2: MNHNY and SVGAGI (reference sequence). The DNA for the CDR3 is TGTGCCAGCAGCAGGACAGGGGCTAACACTGAAGCTTTCTTT. It encodes CASSRTGANTEAFF.

This sequence joins TRBV6-5 and TRBJ1-6; the D gene is possibly TRBD1 (5 bases). Germline V gives CDR1 MNHEY, CDR2 SVGAGI. The CDR3 is 15 residues long. Trimming took off 6 bases at V and 0 bases at J, with 9 bases between the two ends. The CDR3 DNA reads TGTGCCAGCAGGACAGTTAGCTCCTATAATTCACCCCTCCACTTT. As protein: CASRTVSSYNSPLHF.

This clone has just a few counts. The V and J genes are TRBV7-9 and TRBJ2-3; D remains ambiguous. The CDR3 sequence is 11 residues long. The germline V gene has CDR1 SEHNR and CDR2 FQNEAQ (reference sequence). Trimming cost V 5 bases and J 3 bases, with 3 bases left between them. CDR3 coding DNA: TGTGCCAGCAGCCTAACAGATACGCAGTATTTT. Protein sequence: CASSLTDTQYF.